This record concerns one T cell receptor beta chain sequence. As yet, its antigen is unknown. These data originate in a study of cytotoxic CD8 clonotypes in ibrutinib-treated CLL. General study findings and limits: Elevated clonality accompanied ibrutinib response, with a return toward baseline values at progression. Baseline levels of clonality went above those of age-matched healthy donors and moved with circulating CD8+ T-cell counts.

T cells were sequenced at a targeted depth of 1 in 200,000 to 1 in 1 million. The data were produced by immunoSEQ multiplex PCR, yet TCRdb's version contains in-frame clones alone and is incomplete. This table has some 310,000 clones, around four fifths appearing once. Trimming shortened V by 4 bases and J by 3 bases, and 10 bases separated the two germline ends. The germline gives CDR1 SGHRS, CDR2 YFSETQ. The CDR3 totals 13 residues. Frozen-stored PBMCs produced roughly 2 micrograms of genomic DNA for TCR beta libraries. The material was PBMCs, obtained before ibrutinib treatment. The rearrangement joins TRBV5-1 to TRBJ1-2; no definite D call. This TCR came from a human donor with chronic lymphocytic leukemia. In nucleotides, the CDR3 is TGCGCCAGCAGCAACGTCCGGGACTATGGCTACACCTTC. This translates into CASSNVRDYGYTF.